Here is one T cell receptor beta chain with its context. The antigen is undetermined. This sample was taken from a study of cytomegalovirus exposure and HLA in healthy donors. Trimming stripped 7 bases from V and 0 bases from J, with 12 bases between. Germline V gives CDR1 MNHEY, CDR2 SVGAGI. The CDR3 sequence is 15 residues long. Study observations and caveats: Sequencing likely produced, as an artifact, a cluster of highly shared sequence variants.

Though nominally healthy at sampling, donors likely had unrecorded immune exposures. The PCR used 60 Vbeta and 13 Jbeta primers. Using immunoSEQ multiplex PCR, the repertoire was profiled, and TCRdb retains in-frame clones only, with some absent. The table has roughly 43,000 clones, 70% to 80% seen once; the top ten hold roughly 1.4%. This receptor was identified in a man aged 30-40 years in good health and CMV-seronegative. Sequencing was carried out using PBMCs. The chain has TRBV6-5 and TRBJ2-2; perhaps TRBD1 as D (5 bases). CDR3 nucleotide sequence: TGTGCCAGCACCCCAGGGTCAGCGAACACCGGGGAGCTGTTTTTT. Protein: CASTPGSANTGELFF.